This TCR beta chain was identified in a study of cytomegalovirus exposure and HLA in healthy donors. The germline V gene has CDR1 WNHNN and CDR2 SYGVQD (reference sequence). This CDR3 spans 16 amino acids. The J segment lost 0 bases and the V segment lost 6 bases, leaving 10 bases of the junction unmatched. 13 Jbeta primers and 60 Vbeta primers were used for the PCR. Only in-frame clones appear in the TCRdb table, and some are missing; sequencing was by immunoSEQ multiplex PCR. The repertoire shows 100,000 to 150,000 clones; the top ten hold about 2%. The material sequenced was PBMCs. The gene calls are TRBV10-1 and TRBJ2-7, with 8 bases fitting TRBD2. The sequence was obtained from a man aged 35 to 55 in good health and CMV-seronegative. CDR3 nucleotides: TGCGCCAGCAGCTCGGGACTAGGCGAGGCCTCCTACGAGCAGTACTTC. Translated, it gives CASSSGLGEASYEQYF.